The sequence of this T cell receptor beta chain was determined in a study of shared clonotypes between healthy human individuals. Whole-study context: For every donor, three CD4 naive, three CD4 memory, two CD8 naive and one CD8 memory plates were used.

Trimming pared 5 bases from V and 1 base from J, leaving 12 bases between. Germline lookup yields CDR1 PRHDT and CDR2 FYEKMQ (reference sequence). The CDR3 extends over 14 amino acids. Sequenced by immunoSEQ multiplex PCR; TCRdb stores in-frame clones only, minus some. This sample has hundreds of thousands of clones, with about 96% found just once. Study-level findings and limits: Naive CD4 clonotypes were shared across a handful of donors at about 5.2%.

With regard to this clone: The antigen remains unidentified. In the same sample, other DNA sequences code for this CDR3.

Positively selected for CCR7, the CD45RO-negative cells used as naive CD8 cells excluded terminally differentiated effector memory CD45RA+ cells. The TCR originated in a woman aged 25 to 39 in good health. The sequenced sample consisted of naive CD8+ T cells sorted from blood. J is TRBJ2-7 and V is TRBV13, with D possibly matching TRBD2 (7 bases). The chain's CDR3 is CASSLGGGSYEQYF. The DNA of the CDR3 is TGTGCCAGCAGCCTGGGAGGGGGATCCTACGAGCAGTACTTC.